This is a list of T cell receptor beta chains from one sample in a study of blood T cell repertoires in COVID-19. Repertoires were generated with immunoSEQ multiplex PCR, while TCRdb's copy carries only in-frame clones and drops some. The sample includes approximately 170,000 clones, roughly nine tenths of them seen just once. Sample: peripheral blood. The source of these receptors is a man aged 25-40 years with acute or convalescent COVID-19. The CDR3 runs from the conserved cysteine through the conserved F or W. D genes are given only for firm matches. A row's size may be missing; if present it is once, few, many or a size class.

V	J	D	size	DNA	CDR3
TRBV18	TRBJ1-1	.	.	TGTGCCAGCTCACCGATGGGCAGGGGGAACACTGAAGCTTTCTTT	CASSPMGRGNTEAFF
TRBV9	TRBJ2-5	TRBD1	.	TGTGCCAGCAGCGGAGGCACCCCGGGACAGGGACAGACCCAGTACTTC	CASSGGTPGQGQTQYF
TRBV2	TRBJ2-2	.	.	TGTGCCACCATTGGAGGGGGCATAACCGGGGAGCTGTTTTTT	CATIGGGITGELFF
TRBV28	TRBJ1-4	.	.	TGTGCCAGCAATGCGGGGGGCCTTGAAAAACTGTTTTTT	CASNAGGLEKLFF
TRBV28	TRBJ1-5	TRBD1	.	TGTGCCAGCAGTCCCCGACAGGGGGCTAACCAGCCCCAGCATTTT	CASSPRQGANQPQHF
TRBV6-4	TRBJ1-2	TRBD1	.	TGTGCCAGCAGCCTAGACCCCGGACAGGGAATTTCTGGGTACACCTTC	CASSLDPGQGISGYTF
TRBV27	TRBJ2-2	.	few	TGTGCCAGCAGTATTAACCGACAGTCCGGGGAGCTGTTTTTT	CASSINRQSGELFF
TRBV6-5	TRBJ1-1	.	.	TGTGCCAGCAGTCAATACACTGAAGCTTTCTTT	CASSQYTEAFF
TRBV28	TRBJ1-2	.	.	TGTGCCAGCATTTCTGCCACTGTGACCCTTTCGGGTGGCTACACCTTC	CASISATVTLSGGYTF
TRBV11-1	TRBJ1-1	.	.	TGTGCCAGCAAGAGGCAGGGTAACACTGAAGCTTTCTTT	CASKRQGNTEAFF
TRBV28	TRBJ1-3	.	.	TGTGCCAGCATGTTTCGGGGGGCGATTAGTGGAAACACCATATATTTT	CASMFRGAISGNTIYF
TRBV5-4	TRBJ1-5	TRBD1	.	TGTGCCAGCAGCTGGGACAGGGATGGGCAGCCCCAGCATTTT	CASSWDRDGQPQHF
TRBV10-3	TRBJ1-5	.	.	TGTGCCATCAGTGAGTTTGAACTTCAGCCCCAGCATTTT	CAISEFELQPQHF
TRBV28	TRBJ1-3	.	.	TGTGCCAGCAGTTTCGGGTCCCGCTCTGGAAACACCATATATTTT	CASSFGSRSGNTIYF
TRBV30	TRBJ2-7	.	.	TGTGCCTTACTCACGTTCTCCTACGAGCAGTACTTC	CALLTFSYEQYF
TRBV28	TRBJ2-5	TRBD1	.	TGTGCCAGCAGCGACGAGACCGGGACAGGGACTGGAGAGACCCAGTACTTC	CASSDETGTGTGETQYF
TRBV28	TRBJ2-4	TRBD2	.	TGTGCCAGCAGTTCTCCGGGACTACAAAACATTCAGTACTTC	CASSSPGLQNIQYF
TRBV5-1	TRBJ1-4	.	.	TGCGCCAGCAGCCCGGCAGGGCCGGAGGAAAAACTGTTTTTT	CASSPAGPEEKLFF
TRBV5-1	TRBJ2-7	TRBD1	.	TGCGCCAGCAGCTTGCAGGGGGACAGGTTTACCTACGAGCAGTACTTC	CASSLQGDRFTYEQYF
TRBV2	TRBJ1-1	TRBD1	.	TGTGCCAGCAGTCCGGGACAGGTTTTGTGGAACACTGAAGCTTTCTTT	CASSPGQVLWNTEAFF
TRBV28	TRBJ2-2	TRBD2	.	TGTGCCAGCAGTTTAACGGGTTCCCGTCGGGGGGTGTTTTTT	CASSLTGSRRGVFF
TRBV6-1	TRBJ1-1	.	once	TGTGCCAGCAGTGAAATTCTACAGAAGAACACTGAAGCTTTCTTT	CASSEILQKNTEAFF
TRBV6-1	TRBJ1-1	.	.	TGTGCCAGCAGTGAATGGGGAGGGGTGACTGAAGCTTTCTTT	CASSEWGGVTEAFF
TRBV5-6	TRBJ1-1	.	.	TGTGCCAGCAGCTTCCTCAAAACCCAGATGAACACTGAAGCTTTCTTT	CASSFLKTQMNTEAFF
TRBV4-2	TRBJ1-5	.	.	TGTGCCAGCAGCCAATCGGGTCTAGGGGAAGATCAGCCCCAGCATTTT	CASSQSGLGEDQPQHF
TRBV4-1	TRBJ1-5	TRBD1	.	TGCGCCAGCAGCCAAGTCCGGACAGGGGCGAATCAGCCCCAGCATTTT	CASSQVRTGANQPQHF
TRBV27	TRBJ1-6	TRBD1	.	TGTGCCAGCAGTTGGGACAGTGGGTCACCCCTCCACTTT	CASSWDSGSPLHF